The entry that follows covers one TCR beta chain sequence. What this receptor recognizes is not known. No much larger clone exists at a distance of one base, and base qualities are not known. This sample is part of a study of vaccination effects on CD4 cells after COVID-19 (dated by TCRdb to the early 2020s). For the wider study: In the ViraFEST assay, PBMC were stimulated with viral peptide pools, and antigen-specific CD4+ T cell clonotypes were then identified by expansion using TCR sequencing. Each participant received two doses of an mRNA SARS-CoV-2 vaccine, either BNT162b2 or mRNA-1273. Cultures from other donors in the study were sequenced using the Oncomine TCR Beta short-read assay on an Illumina iSeq 100. Each well held roughly 2 million PBMC cultured in IMDM containing roughly 4.9% human AB serum, about 10 IU/ml IL-2 and gentamicin, along with about 9.5 ug/ml peptides. In both COVID-19 convalescent patients and infection-naive vaccine recipients, the study compared SARS-CoV-2 spike-specific CD4+ TCR repertoires from before mRNA vaccination with those from after it. The full study included some 10 COVID-19 convalescent patients and several SARS-CoV-2-naive healthy vaccine recipients. Beyond this particular receptor, the publication reports: The study was limited by a small number of convalescent patients, and early post-infection timepoints were lacking. Both infection-induced and vaccine-induced clones contracted markedly at late post-vaccination timepoints, which is consistent with waning T cell responses. In healthy vaccine recipients, vaccine-induced clones were almost all SARS-CoV-2 mono-reactive, with only 1 of 255 cross-reactive with common cold coronaviruses.

Via the germline V gene (reference sequence), CDR1 is MNHEY and CDR2 SMNVEV. The V end loses 5 bases and the J end loses 7 bases, and a stretch of 15 bases separates them. The CDR3 holds 14 amino acids from the cysteine to the phenylalanine. Just CDR3 DNA is preserved here, 42 bases in frame from base 1. After around 10 days of culture, CD4+ T cells were isolated with the EasySep CD4+ T cell isolation kit. Healthy vaccine recipients had no prior SARS-CoV-2 infection, confirmed by negative nucleocapsid antibodies before and after vaccination. Half of the culture medium was replaced with fresh IL-2-containing medium on days 3 and 7. Each peptide stimulation condition was cultured in triplicate wells unless otherwise noted. PBMC were separated from whole blood using Ficoll-Paque Plus gradient centrifugation and were then either cryopreserved at -140C or used fresh. The QIAamp micro DNA kit was used to extract genomic DNA from the cultured CD4+ T cells.

The receptor library was made with the immunoSEQ multiplex PCR assay. DNA from the CD4+ T cells that had been cultured and isolated underwent TCR beta CDR3 sequencing. Per the original workflow: Non-productive TCR sequences were removed, reads were trimmed to the CDR3 region, and CDR3s of at least 7 amino acids were retained. The MANAFEST web app was used to pick out antigen-specific clonotypes by comparing their expansion in peptide wells with that in reference cultures. Positive clones required FDR<0.05 expansion versus reference and all other wells, odds ratio above 5, and frequency above 0.1% in two replicate wells. Cross-reactive clonotypes were defined as significantly expanded in SARS-CoV-2 spike wells and in at least one common cold coronavirus spike condition. CDR3 similarity was assessed by Levenshtein distance using the stringdist R package, and unrooted trees were constructed with ape in R 3.6.1. What TCRdb holds here is the immuneACCESS table cut down to in-frame rearrangements. Part of the clones is not present; checked against another copy, under half of the missing clones reflect an unresolved V gene, and the others are unexplained. D and trimming were read from the DNA, whereas the V and J calls and clone size are those reported in that table. The sample data list 45,000 to 50,000 clones, and 67% of these were observed just once. The ten biggest clones cover 4.5% to 6.5% of the sample.

The rearranged segments are TRBV27 and TRBJ1-5, with TRBD1 as a weak D call on 5 bases. The receptor's source is a human donor who received a COVID-19 vaccine. The sample here was CD4+ T cells from PBMCs cultured without peptide, taken before COVID-19 vaccination. In nucleotides, the sequence is TGTGCCAGCAGTGGGGGGTGGGGGACCCAGCCCCAGCATTTT. Protein translation: CASSGGWGTQPQHF.